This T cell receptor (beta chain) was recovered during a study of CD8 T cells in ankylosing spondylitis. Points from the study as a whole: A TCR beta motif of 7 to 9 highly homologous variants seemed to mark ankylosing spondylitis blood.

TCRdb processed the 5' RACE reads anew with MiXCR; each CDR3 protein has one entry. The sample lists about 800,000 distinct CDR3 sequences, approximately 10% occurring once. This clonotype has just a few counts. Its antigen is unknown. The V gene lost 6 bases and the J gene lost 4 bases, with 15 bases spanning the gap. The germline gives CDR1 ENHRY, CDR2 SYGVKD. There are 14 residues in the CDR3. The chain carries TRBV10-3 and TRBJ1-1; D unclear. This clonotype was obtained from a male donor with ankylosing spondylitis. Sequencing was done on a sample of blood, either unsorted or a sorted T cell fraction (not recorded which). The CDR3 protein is CAISQSGPGTEAFF. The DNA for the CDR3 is TGTGCCATCAGCCAGAGCGGGCCTGGCACTGAAGCTTTCTTT.